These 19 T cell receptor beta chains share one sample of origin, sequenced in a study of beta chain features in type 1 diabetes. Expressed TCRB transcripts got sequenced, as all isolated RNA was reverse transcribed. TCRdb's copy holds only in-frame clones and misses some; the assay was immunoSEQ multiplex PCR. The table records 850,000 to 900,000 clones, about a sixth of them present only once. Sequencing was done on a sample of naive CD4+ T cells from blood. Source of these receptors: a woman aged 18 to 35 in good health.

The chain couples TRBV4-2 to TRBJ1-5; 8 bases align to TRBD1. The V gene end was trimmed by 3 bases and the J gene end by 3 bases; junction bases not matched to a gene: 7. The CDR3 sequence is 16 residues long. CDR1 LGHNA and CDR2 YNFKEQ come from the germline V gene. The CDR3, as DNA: TGTGCCAGCAGCCATACGGGACAGGCCGTCAATCAGCCCCAGCATTTT. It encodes CASSHTGQAVNQPQHF.

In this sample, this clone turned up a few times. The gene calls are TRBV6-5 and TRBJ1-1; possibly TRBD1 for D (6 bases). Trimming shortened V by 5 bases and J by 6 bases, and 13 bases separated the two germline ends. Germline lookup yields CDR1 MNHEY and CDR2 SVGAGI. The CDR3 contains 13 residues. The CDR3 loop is CASSQVRGPEAFF. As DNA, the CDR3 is TGTGCCAGCAGTCAAGTCAGGGGTCCTGAAGCTTTCTTT.

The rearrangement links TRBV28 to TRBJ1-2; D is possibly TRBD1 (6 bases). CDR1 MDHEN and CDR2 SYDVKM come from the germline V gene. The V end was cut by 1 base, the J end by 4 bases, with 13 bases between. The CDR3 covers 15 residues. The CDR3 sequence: CASSLSYREGYGYTF. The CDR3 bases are TGTGCCAGCAGTTTATCCTACAGGGAAGGCTATGGCTACACCTTC.

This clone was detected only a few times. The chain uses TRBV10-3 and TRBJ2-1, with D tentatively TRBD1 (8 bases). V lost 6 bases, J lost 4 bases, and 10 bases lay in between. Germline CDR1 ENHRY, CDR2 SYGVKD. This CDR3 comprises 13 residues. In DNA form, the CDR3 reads TGTGCCATCAGACAGGGGGGGTACAATGAGCAGTTCTTC. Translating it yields CAIRQGGYNEQFF.

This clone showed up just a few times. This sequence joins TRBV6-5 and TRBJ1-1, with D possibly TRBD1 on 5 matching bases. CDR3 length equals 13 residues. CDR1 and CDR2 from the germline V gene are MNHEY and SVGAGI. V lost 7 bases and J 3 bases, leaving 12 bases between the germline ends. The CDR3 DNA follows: TGTGCCAGCAAGGGCCCAGGGTACACTGAAGCTTTCTTT. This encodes CASKGPGYTEAFF.

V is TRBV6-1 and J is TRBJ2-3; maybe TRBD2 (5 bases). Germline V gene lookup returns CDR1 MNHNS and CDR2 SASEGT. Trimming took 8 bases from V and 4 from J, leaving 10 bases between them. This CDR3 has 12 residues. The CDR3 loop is CASQDGADTQYF. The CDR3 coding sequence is TGTGCCAGCCAGGACGGGGCAGATACGCAGTATTTT.

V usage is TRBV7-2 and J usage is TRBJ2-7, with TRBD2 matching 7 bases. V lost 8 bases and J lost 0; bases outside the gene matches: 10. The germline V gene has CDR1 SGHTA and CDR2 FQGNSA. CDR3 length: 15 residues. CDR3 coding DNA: TGTGCCAGCGCACCTGGCGGGAGCCTCTCCTACGAGCAGTACTTC. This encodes CASAPGGSLSYEQYF.

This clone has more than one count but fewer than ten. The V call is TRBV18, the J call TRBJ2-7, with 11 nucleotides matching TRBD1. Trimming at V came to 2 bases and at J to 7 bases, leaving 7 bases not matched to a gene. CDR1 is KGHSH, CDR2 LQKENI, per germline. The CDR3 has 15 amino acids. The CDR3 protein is CASSPSGQGAREQYF. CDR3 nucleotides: TGTGCCAGCTCACCATCCGGACAGGGGGCGCGAGAGCAGTACTTC.

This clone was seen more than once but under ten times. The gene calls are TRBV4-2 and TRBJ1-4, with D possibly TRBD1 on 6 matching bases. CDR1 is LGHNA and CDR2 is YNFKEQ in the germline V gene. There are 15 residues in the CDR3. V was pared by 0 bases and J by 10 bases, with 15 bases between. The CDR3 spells CASSQDQQGSGKLFF. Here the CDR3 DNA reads TGTGCCAGCAGCCAAGATCAGCAGGGGTCCGGAAAACTGTTTTTT.

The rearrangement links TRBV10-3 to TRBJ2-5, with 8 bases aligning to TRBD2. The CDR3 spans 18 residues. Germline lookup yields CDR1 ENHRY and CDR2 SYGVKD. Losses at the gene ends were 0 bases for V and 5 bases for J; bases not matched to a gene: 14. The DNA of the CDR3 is TGTGCCATCAGTGAGTCGTTCTCAGGACTAGCAGGGGTTGAGACCCAGTACTTC. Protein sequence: CAISESFSGLAGVETQYF.

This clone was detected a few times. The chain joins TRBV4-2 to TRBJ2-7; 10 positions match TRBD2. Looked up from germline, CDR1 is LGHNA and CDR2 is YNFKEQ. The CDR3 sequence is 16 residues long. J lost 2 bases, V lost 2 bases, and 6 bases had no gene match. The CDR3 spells CASSQKGSGRAYEQYF. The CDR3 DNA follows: TGTGCCAGCAGCCAAAAAGGGAGCGGGAGGGCCTACGAGCAGTACTTC.

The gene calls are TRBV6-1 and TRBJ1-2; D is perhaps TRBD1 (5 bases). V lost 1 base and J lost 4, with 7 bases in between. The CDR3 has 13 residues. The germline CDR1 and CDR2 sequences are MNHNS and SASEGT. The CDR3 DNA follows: TGTGCCAGCAGTGAAGAGGGGTTCTATGGCTACACCTTC. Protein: CASSEEGFYGYTF.

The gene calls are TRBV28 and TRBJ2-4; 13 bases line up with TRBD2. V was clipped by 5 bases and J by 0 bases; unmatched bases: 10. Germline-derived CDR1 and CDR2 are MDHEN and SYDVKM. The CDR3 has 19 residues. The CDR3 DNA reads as TGTGCCAGCAGTAACAGTGGACTAGCGGGGGCTCTAGCCAAAAACATTCAGTACTTC. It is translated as CASSNSGLAGALAKNIQYF.

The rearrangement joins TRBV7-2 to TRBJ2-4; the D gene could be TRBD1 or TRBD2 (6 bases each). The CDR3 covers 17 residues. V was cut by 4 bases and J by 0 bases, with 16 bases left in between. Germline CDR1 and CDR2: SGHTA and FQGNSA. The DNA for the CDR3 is TGTGCCAGCAGCTCGGGGGCGGGCTTGGGAGCCAAAAACATTCAGTACTTC. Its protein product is CASSSGAGLGAKNIQYF.

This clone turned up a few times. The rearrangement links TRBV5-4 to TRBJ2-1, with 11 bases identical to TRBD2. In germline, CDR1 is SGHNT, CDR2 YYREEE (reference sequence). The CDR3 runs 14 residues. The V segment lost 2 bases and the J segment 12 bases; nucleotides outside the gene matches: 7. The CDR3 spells CASSLELAGAAQFF. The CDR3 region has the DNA TGTGCCAGCAGCTTAGAACTAGCGGGAGCCGCGCAGTTCTTC. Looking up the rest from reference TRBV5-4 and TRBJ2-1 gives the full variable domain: ETGVTQSPTHLIKTRGQQVTLRCSSQSGHNTVSWYQQALGQGPQFIFQYYREEENGRGNFPPRFSGLQFPNYSSELNVNALELDDSALYLCASSLELAGAAQFFGPGTRLTVL.

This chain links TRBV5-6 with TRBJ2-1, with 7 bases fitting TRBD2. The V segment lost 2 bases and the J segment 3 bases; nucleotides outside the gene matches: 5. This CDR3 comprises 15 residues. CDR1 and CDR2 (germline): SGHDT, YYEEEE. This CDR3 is CASSFYRDYYNEQFF. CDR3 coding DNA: TGTGCCAGCAGCTTCTACCGGGACTACTACAATGAGCAGTTCTTC.

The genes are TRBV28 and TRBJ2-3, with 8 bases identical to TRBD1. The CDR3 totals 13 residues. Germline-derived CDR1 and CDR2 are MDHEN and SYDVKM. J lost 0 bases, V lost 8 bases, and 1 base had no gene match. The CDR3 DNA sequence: TGTGCCAGCTGGGACAGGAGCACAGATACGCAGTATTTT. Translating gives CASWDRSTDTQYF.

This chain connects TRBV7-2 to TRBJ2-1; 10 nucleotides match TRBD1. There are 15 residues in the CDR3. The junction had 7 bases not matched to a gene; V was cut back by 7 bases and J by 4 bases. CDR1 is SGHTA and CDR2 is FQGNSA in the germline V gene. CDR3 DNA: TGTGCCAGCACCCCCGGGACAGGGGTGTACAATGAGCAGTTCTTC. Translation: CASTPGTGVYNEQFF.

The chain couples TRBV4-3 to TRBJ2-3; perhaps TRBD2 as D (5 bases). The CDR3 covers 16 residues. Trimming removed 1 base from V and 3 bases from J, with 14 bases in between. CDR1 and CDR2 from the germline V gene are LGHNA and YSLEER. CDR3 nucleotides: TGCGCCAGCAGCCAAGGGGGAGTAGGCTCAACAGATACGCAGTATTTT. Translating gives CASSQGGVGSTDTQYF.